The 23 T cell receptor beta chains given below trace back to one sample, sequenced in a study of OX40 agonist ivuxolimab in advanced cancers. Assay: immunoSEQ multiplex PCR; the TCRdb copy retains only in-frame clones and omits some. The repertoire holds some 45,000 clones, 75% to 90% seen once, with approximately 5% in the top ten. Specimen: CD4+ or CD8+ T cells sorted from blood, collected in a trial of the OX40 agonist ivuxolimab. The receptors here all came from an adult with an advanced solid tumor such as melanoma, head and neck, liver or kidney cancer.

V gene TRBV2 combines with J gene TRBJ1-2, with D unresolved. CDR1 SNHLY and CDR2 FYNNEI come from the germline V gene. CDR3 length: 14 residues. V was clipped by 6 bases and J by 7 bases, with 18 bases between them. The CDR3 region has the DNA TGTGCCAGCAGCCCGAGCGGGGATCGAGGTGGCTACACCTTC. As protein: CASSPSGDRGGYTF.

The chain is built from TRBV19 and TRBJ2-1, with 11 bases fitting TRBD1. Per the germline V gene, CDR1 is LNHDA and CDR2 is SQIVND (reference sequence). This CDR3 is built from 16 residues. V shed 4 bases and J 7 bases; nucleotides not matched to a gene: 9. The CDR3 region is CASSTRGTGGVNEQFF. CDR3 coding DNA: TGTGCCAGTAGTACACGGGGGACAGGGGGTGTTAATGAGCAGTTCTTC.

The V gene is TRBV28, the J gene TRBJ1-5; D may be TRBD1 (6 bases). With 3 bases removed from V and 5 bases from J, the gap between germline ends came to 20 bases. The CDR3 totals 17 residues. Germline-derived CDR1 and CDR2 are MDHEN and SYDVKM. CDR3 sequence: CASSFRQAIIADQPQHF. Written as DNA, the CDR3 is TGTGCCAGCAGTTTTAGACAGGCGATTATAGCGGATCAGCCCCAGCATTTT.

V is TRBV28 and J is TRBJ2-7; 7 nucleotides match TRBD1. There are 16 residues in the CDR3. Germline V gene lookup returns CDR1 MDHEN and CDR2 SYDVKM. Trimming at V came to 6 bases and at J to 4 bases, leaving 15 bases not matched to a gene. The DNA of the CDR3 is TGTGCCAGCAGCAGGACAGAGGGGGCTGGGGGTTACGAGCAGTACTTC. This gives the protein CASSRTEGAGGYEQYF. The full variable domain, with the rest looked up from reference TRBV28 and TRBJ2-7, is DVKVTQSSRYLVKRTGEKVFLECVQDMDHENMFWYRQDPGLGLRLIYFSYDVKMKEKGDIPEGYSVSREKKERFSLILESASTNQTSMYLCASSRTEGAGGYEQYFGPGTRLTVT.

V usage is TRBV2 and J usage is TRBJ2-7; TRBD2 is a possible D gene (6 bases). Germline lookup yields CDR1 SNHLY and CDR2 FYNNEI. Deletions cut 2 bases from V and 0 bases from J, with 8 bases between. This CDR3 contains 14 residues. In DNA, the CDR3 is TGTGCCAGCAGTGAACGGCGGGACTCCTACGAGCAGTACTTC. This sequence encodes CASSERRDSYEQYF.

The chain recombines TRBV7-9 with TRBJ2-1; 7 nucleotides agree with TRBD2. Germline values: CDR1 SEHNR, CDR2 FQNEAQ (reference sequence). After removal of 2 bases from V and 4 bases from J, the junction contained 5 bases not matched to a gene. The CDR3 has 15 amino acids. The CDR3 loop reads CASSLSLADYNEQFF. The DNA of the CDR3 is TGTGCCAGCAGCTTAAGTCTAGCGGATTACAATGAGCAGTTCTTC.

This chain joins TRBV11-2 and TRBJ2-7; TRBD2 matches at 9 bases. Looked up from germline, CDR1 is SGHAT and CDR2 is FQNNGV. The CDR3 length is 15 residues. Trimming took 2 bases from V and 5 from J; bases not matched to a gene: 7. The CDR3 here is CASSLYLAGMNEQYF. CDR3 coding DNA: TGTGCCAGCAGCTTATATCTAGCGGGGATGAACGAGCAGTACTTC.

CDR3 sequence (DNA): TGTGCCAGCAGCTCTACAGAAGACACTGAAGCTTTCTTT. It is translated as CASSSTEDTEAFF. V usage is TRBV7-2 and J usage is TRBJ1-1; D unresolved. The CDR3 is 13 residues long. Germline loops: CDR1 SGHTA, CDR2 FQGNSA. With 4 bases removed from V and 3 bases from J, the gap between germline ends came to 9 bases.

This chain joins TRBV6-1 and TRBJ2-7, with TRBD1 identical over 9 bases. CDR1 and CDR2 (germline): MNHNS, SASEGT. Trimming removed 5 bases from V and 2 bases from J; junction bases left unmatched: 4. The CDR3 is 14 residues long. The CDR3 spells CASSNRDRAYEQYF. CDR3 nucleotides: TGTGCCAGCAGTAACCGGGACAGGGCCTACGAGCAGTACTTC.

The chain uses TRBV7-2 and TRBJ2-3; D is uncertain. V was pared by 3 bases and J by 5 bases, with 12 bases between. The CDR3 contains 14 residues. Germline V gene lookup returns CDR1 SGHTA and CDR2 FQGNSA. As DNA, the CDR3 is TGTGCCAGCAGCTTCGACGACCCGAGAGATACGCAGTATTTT. The encoded protein is CASSFDDPRDTQYF.

V gene TRBV19 combines with J gene TRBJ2-2; 8 nucleotides line up with TRBD1. In germline, CDR1 is LNHDA, CDR2 SQIVND (reference sequence). There are 14 residues in the CDR3. With 1 base clipped from V and 5 bases from J, the junction kept 0 bases outside the gene matches. CDR3 amino acids: CASSIGTGTGELFF. CDR3 nucleotide sequence: TGTGCCAGTAGTATAGGGACAGGGACCGGGGAGCTGTTTTTT. Filled out from reference TRBV19 and TRBJ2-2, the complete variable domain reads DGGITQSPKYLFRKEGQNVTLSCEQNLNHDAMYWYRQDPGQGLRLIYYSQIVNDFQKGDIAEGYSVSREKKESFPLTVTSAQKNPTAFYLCASSIGTGTGELFFGEGSRLTVL.

The V gene is TRBV13, the J gene TRBJ2-1, with D perhaps matching TRBD2 (5 bases). Trimming left V 0 bases short and J 6 bases short, with 12 bases between. This CDR3 is 15 amino acids long. Per germline, CDR1 PRHDT and CDR2 FYEKMQ (reference sequence). DNA of the CDR3: TGTGCCAGCAGCTTAGGTCGGGTTCGGGGCAATGAGCAGTTCTTC. Amino acid sequence: CASSLGRVRGNEQFF.

The rearrangement uses TRBV28 and TRBJ1-5, with D possibly TRBD1 on 5 matching bases. Deletions cut 5 bases from V and 5 bases from J, with 22 bases between. Germline CDR1 MDHEN, CDR2 SYDVKM. The CDR3 sequence is 17 residues long. The CDR3 DNA reads as TGTGCCAGCAGTCCCCTTAGGGCCGGGACGGGTGATCAGCCCCAGCATTTT. This codes for CASSPLRAGTGDQPQHF.

The V and J genes are TRBV6-1 and TRBJ1-4; a weak D match, TRBD1 (6 bases). CDR1 and CDR2 from the germline V gene are MNHNS and SASEGT. V was shortened by 6 bases and J by 3 bases, with 14 bases between the two germline ends. The CDR3 consists of 15 residues. CDR3 protein: CASRGDRMANEKLFF. CDR3 sequence (DNA): TGTGCCAGCAGGGGTGACAGGATGGCTAATGAAAAACTGTTTTTT.

This rearrangement joins TRBV19 to TRBJ1-5; D is ambiguous. CDR1 and CDR2 (germline): LNHDA, SQIVND (reference sequence). CDR3 size: 14 residues. Trimming shortened V by 3 bases and J by 2 bases, and 8 bases separated the two germline ends. The CDR3 loop is CASSIWGGNQPQHF. CDR3 DNA: TGTGCCAGTAGTATTTGGGGAGGCAATCAGCCCCAGCATTTT.

This chain uses TRBV11-2 with TRBJ2-6; 7 nucleotides align to TRBD2. The V gene's germline CDR1 is SGHAT and CDR2 FQNNGV. CDR3 length: 16 amino acids. The trim removed 1 base at V and 0 bases at J, leaving 0 bases unmatched. The CDR3 region is CASSLGLASGANVLTF. The CDR3 nucleotides read TGTGCCAGCAGCTTAGGACTAGCCTCTGGGGCCAACGTCCTGACTTTC.

This chain joins TRBV10-1 and TRBJ2-1; TRBD2 matches at 12 bases. Germline V lookup: CDR1 WNHNN, CDR2 SYGVQD (reference sequence). This CDR3 has 14 amino acids. V shed 0 bases and J 9 bases; nucleotides not matched to a gene: 0. CDR3 coding DNA: TGCGCCAGCAGTGAGTCGGGACTAGCGGGTGAGCAGTTCTTC. Its protein product is CASSESGLAGEQFF.

This clone was detected only once. The genes are TRBV4-2 and TRBJ2-3; 9 bases are a match to TRBD2. V lost 0 bases and J lost 3; bases outside the gene matches: 1. This CDR3 is built from 15 residues. CDR1 and CDR2 from the germline V gene are LGHNA and YNFKEQ. CDR3 sequence reads: CASSQDSGSTDTQYF. CDR3 DNA sequence: TGTGCCAGCAGCCAAGATAGCGGGAGTACAGATACGCAGTATTTT.

This clone was counted a single time. The chain links TRBV7-2 to TRBJ2-2, with 10 bases that match TRBD1. The trim removed 5 bases at V and 3 bases at J, leaving 0 bases unmatched. CDR3 size: 14 residues. The V gene's germline CDR1 is SGHTA and CDR2 FQGNSA. CDR3 loop: CASSDRGHTGELFF. The CDR3 DNA follows: TGTGCCAGCAGCGACAGGGGGCACACCGGGGAGCTGTTTTTT.

The chain combines TRBV28 with TRBJ1-4; D is possibly TRBD1 (6 bases). The V end lost 2 bases, the J end lost 2 bases, and 12 bases lay between the germline ends. The CDR3 contains 16 residues. Germline V gene lookup returns CDR1 MDHEN and CDR2 SYDVKM. CDR3 protein: CASSLRGPATNEKLFF. The CDR3 DNA is TGTGCCAGCAGTTTACGGGGGCCTGCCACTAATGAAAAACTGTTTTTT.

This chain uses TRBV29-1 with TRBJ2-5; 13 positions match TRBD2. The CDR3 covers 15 residues. V was pared by 4 bases and J by 7 bases, with 9 bases of the junction left unmatched. The germline CDR1 and CDR2 sequences are SQVTM and ANQGSEA. CDR3 in amino acids: CSVGKGTSGIGTQYF. CDR3 DNA: TGCAGCGTTGGGAAAGGGACTAGCGGGATAGGGACCCAGTACTTC.

CDR3 region: CASSVTAEAPYGYTF. The CDR3 DNA sequence: TGTGCCAGCAGCGTTACAGCCGAGGCACCCTATGGCTACACCTTC. This chain uses TRBV9 with TRBJ1-2; D not resolved. The V gene's germline CDR1 is SGDLS and CDR2 YYNGEE. V was cut by 2 bases and J by 4 bases, with 15 bases left in between. The length of the CDR3 is 15 residues.

The chain is built from TRBV4-1 and TRBJ2-5; TRBD1 aligns across 9 bases. The DNA end lines up better with TRBJ2-7; the J call may be wrong. CDR3 length equals 14 residues. Per the germline V gene, CDR1 is MGHRA and CDR2 is YSYEKL. Here the CDR3 reads CASSPDRGDYEQYF. In DNA form, the CDR3 reads TGCGCCAGCAGCCCCGACAGGGGGGACTACGAGCAGTACTTC.